This T cell receptor beta chain was sequenced in a study of PD-1 blockade in classical Hodgkin lymphoma. The CDR3 is 14 residues long. V dropped 6 bases and J dropped 4 bases, with 12 bases sitting between them. CDR1 is LNHDA, CDR2 SQIVND, per germline (reference sequence). Sequenced by immunoSEQ multiplex PCR; TCRdb stores in-frame clones only, minus some. The table has several thousand clones, roughly four fifths seen once; the top ten hold 10%. Every patient was affected by relapse after autologous stem cell transplantation, while exposure to brentuximab vedotin was not uniform. After PBMCs were thawed, their CD8+ T cells were isolated by magnetic negative selection.

This chain uses TRBV19 with TRBJ2-2; D gene uncertain. The clonotype comes from a human donor with classical Hodgkin lymphoma. Sequenced material: CD8+ T cells from blood, taken at baseline. DNA of the CDR3: TGTGCCAGTAGCCCTGGGTTGGGCACCGGGGAGCTGTTTTTT. It encodes CASSPGLGTGELFF.